The present T cell receptor (beta chain) was sequenced within a study of naive and memory T cell subsets. Study findings and constraints: In CD4 and CD8 cells, diversity dropped from naive through EMRA. Possibly reflecting memory cells re-expressing CD45RA, a few larger clonotypes occurred in naive repertoires, especially CD8.

Cells stained for CD3, CD4, CD8, CD45RA, CD27 and viability were sorted into four CD45RA/CD27 subsets. This clonotype was counted many times. What it binds is unknown. The beta constant-region primer was an equimolar mix of two oligonucleotides covering TRBC1 and TRBC2. The ligated cDNA underwent four PCR rounds using SP2 and nested alpha and beta constant-region primers. TCRdb used MiXCR to reprocess the UMI-ligation and nested PCR reads, holding one entry per CDR3 protein. Of around 93,000 distinct CDR3 sequences listed, about 11% were seen once; the top ten hold around 0.13%. V dropped 6 bases and J dropped 12 bases, with 14 bases sitting between them. The CDR3 spans 11 residues.

The chain is built from TRBV12-3 or TRBV12-4 and TRBJ1-1, with D perhaps matching TRBD1 (6 bases). The material sequenced was naive CD4+ T cells from blood. The sequence was obtained from a human donor in good health. In DNA form, the CDR3 reads TGTGCCAGCAGCAAAAATACAGGGACTTTCTTT. Its protein is CASSKNTGTFF.